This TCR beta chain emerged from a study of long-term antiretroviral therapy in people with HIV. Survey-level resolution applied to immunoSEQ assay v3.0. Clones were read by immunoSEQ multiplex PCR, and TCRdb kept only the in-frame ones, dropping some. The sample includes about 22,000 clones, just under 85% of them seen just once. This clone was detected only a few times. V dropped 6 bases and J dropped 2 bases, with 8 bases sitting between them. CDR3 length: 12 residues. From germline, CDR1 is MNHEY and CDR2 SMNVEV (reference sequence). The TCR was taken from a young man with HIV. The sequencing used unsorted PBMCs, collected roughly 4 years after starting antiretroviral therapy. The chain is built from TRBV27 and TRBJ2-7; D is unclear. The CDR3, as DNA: TGTGCCAGCAGCGATGAACCCTACGAGCAGTACGTC. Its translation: CASSDEPYEQYV.